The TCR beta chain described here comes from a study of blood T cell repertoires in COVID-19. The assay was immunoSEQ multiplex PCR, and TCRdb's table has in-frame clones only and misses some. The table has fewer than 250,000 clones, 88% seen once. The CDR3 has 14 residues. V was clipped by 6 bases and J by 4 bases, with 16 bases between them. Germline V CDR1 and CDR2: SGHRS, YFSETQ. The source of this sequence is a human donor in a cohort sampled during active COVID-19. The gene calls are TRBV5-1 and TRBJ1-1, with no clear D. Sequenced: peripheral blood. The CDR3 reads CASKVEVLVTEAFF. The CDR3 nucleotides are TGCGCCAGCAAGGTGGAGGTCCTAGTCACTGAAGCTTTCTTT. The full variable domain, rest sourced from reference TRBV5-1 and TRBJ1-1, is KAGVTQTPRYLIKTRGQQVTLSCSPISGHRSVSWYQQTPGQGLQFLFEYFSETQRNKGNFPGRFSGRQFSNSRSEMNVSTLELGDSALYLCASKVEVLVTEAFFGQGTRLTVV.